Presented here are 28 T cell receptor beta chains from one specimen sequenced in a study of cytomegalovirus exposure and HLA in healthy donors. Primers included in the PCR were 60 Vbeta and 13 Jbeta primers. Assay used: immunoSEQ multiplex PCR; TCRdb lists only in-frame clones, some missing. Of some 150,000 clones detected, roughly 77% appear once; the ten largest clones hold approximately 2%. The sequencing input was PBMCs. These receptors all stem from a man aged 25 to 40 in good health and CMV-seronegative.

The chain links TRBV10-3 to TRBJ2-7; 12 positions agree with TRBD1. CDR1 is ENHRY, CDR2 SYGVKD, per germline. With V trimmed by 6 bases and J by 5 bases, 5 bases remained unmatched. The CDR3 length is 14 residues. In nucleotides, the CDR3 is TGTGCCATCAGCTACGGGACAGGGGGCGACGAGCAGTACTTC. It encodes CAISYGTGGDEQYF.

CDR3 DNA sequence: TGTGCCATCAGTGCGACAGGGCATGATCAGCCCCAGCATTTT. Residues: CAISATGHDQPQHF. This sequence joins TRBV10-3 and TRBJ1-5; 7 bases agree with TRBD1. CDR3 length: 14 residues. The V and J ends lost 4 bases and 5 bases, in that order; junction bases with no gene match: 5. Germline CDR1 reads ENHRY; CDR2 reads SYGVKD.

The chain couples TRBV7-9 to TRBJ1-5; D gene unclear. CDR3 length equals 14 residues. Germline V gene sequence: CDR1 SEHNR, CDR2 FQNEAQ (reference sequence). V lost 5 bases and J lost 4, with 12 bases in between. The CDR3 DNA reads TGTGCCAGCAGCCAGACCCTCGGGAATCAGCCCCAGCATTTT. It is translated as CASSQTLGNQPQHF.

The chain is built from TRBV5-1 and TRBJ2-7; D is perhaps TRBD1 (6 bases). Trimming stripped 0 bases from V and 3 bases from J, with 7 bases between. Germline CDR1 SGHRS, CDR2 YFSETQ. The CDR3 sequence is 13 residues long. The CDR3 region is CASSLDRDYEQYF. As DNA, the CDR3 is TGCGCCAGCAGCTTGGACAGGGACTACGAGCAGTACTTC.

This rearrangement joins TRBV5-1 to TRBJ2-1; D call uncertain. Germline values: CDR1 SGHRS, CDR2 YFSETQ. The CDR3 contains 14 residues. V lost 0 bases to trimming and J lost 2 bases, with 6 bases between them. CDR3 region: CASSLAEPYNEQFF. CDR3 nucleotide sequence: TGCGCCAGCAGCTTGGCGGAGCCCTACAATGAGCAGTTCTTC.

The gene calls are TRBV5-4 and TRBJ2-5; tentatively, D is TRBD2 (5 bases). The CDR3 is 13 residues long. The V end was cut by 0 bases, the J end by 5 bases, with 8 bases between. Germline V gene data show CDR1 as SGHNT and CDR2 as YYREEE (reference sequence). In DNA, the CDR3 is TGTGCCAGCAGCTTGGCGGGGTGGGAGACCCAGTACTTC. Protein: CASSLAGWETQYF.

This clone appeared a single time. V gene TRBV2 combines with J gene TRBJ1-1; 7 bases map to TRBD1. This CDR3 region has 14 residues. V shed 6 bases, J shed 4 bases, and the junction held 8 bases outside the gene matches. CDR1 and CDR2 (germline): SNHLY, FYNNEI. This CDR3 reads CASSPTGAGTEAFF. Written as DNA, the CDR3 is TGTGCCAGCAGCCCAACAGGGGCGGGCACTGAAGCTTTCTTT.

This clone appeared many times. This chain joins TRBV29-1 and TRBJ2-7; 7 nucleotides line up with TRBD1. CDR1 is SQVTM, CDR2 ANQGSEA, per germline. The CDR3 is made up of 12 amino acids. Losses at the gene ends were 6 bases for V and 5 bases for J; bases not matched to a gene: 7. The CDR3 protein is CSVLVGGHEQYF. As DNA, the CDR3 is TGCAGCGTCCTTGTAGGGGGCCACGAGCAGTACTTC.

This clone was counted ten times or more. The rearrangement links TRBV5-1 to TRBJ2-7, with TRBD1 matching over 8 bases. Germline lookup yields CDR1 SGHRS and CDR2 YFSETQ. V lost 6 bases, J lost 5 bases, and 13 bases stayed unmatched. CDR3 length equals 15 residues. The CDR3 sequence is CASKLGPGGGNEQYF. The CDR3 coding sequence is TGCGCCAGCAAGCTTGGCCCAGGGGGCGGGAACGAGCAGTACTTC.

The chain carries TRBV18 and TRBJ2-1; 8 bases agree with TRBD1. The germline CDR1 and CDR2 sequences are KGHSH and LQKENI. The CDR3 runs to 15 residues. Trimming removed 3 bases from V and 12 bases from J; junction bases left unmatched: 13. CDR3 residues: CASSPRSAGQGAQFF. For the CDR3, the DNA is TGTGCCAGCTCACCTCGAAGCGCCGGACAGGGAGCGCAGTTCTTC.

The chain carries TRBV28 and TRBJ1-3; 7 nucleotides match TRBD1. The CDR3 extends over 15 amino acids. Germline values: CDR1 MDHEN, CDR2 SYDVKM. V trimming: 9 bases; J trimming: 0 bases; junction bases outside the gene matches: 8. The CDR3 DNA is TGTGCCAGTAGGGACAGACATAGCTCTGGAAACACCATATATTTT. The encoded protein is CASRDRHSSGNTIYF.

The chain combines TRBV28 with TRBJ1-1; D is ambiguous. CDR1 and CDR2 (germline): MDHEN, SYDVKM. The CDR3 extends over 15 amino acids. V lost 7 bases, J lost 2 bases, and 17 bases lay in between. The DNA of the CDR3 is TGTGCCAGCACTCTACCCGCGGTAGGAAACACTGAAGCTTTCTTT. Amino acid sequence: CASTLPAVGNTEAFF.

The genes are TRBV7-9 and TRBJ2-2; the D gene is possibly TRBD1 (5 bases). Germline loops: CDR1 SEHNR, CDR2 FQNEAQ (reference sequence). The CDR3 runs 14 residues. V lost 3 bases, J lost 8 bases, and 13 bases lay in between. In nucleotides, the CDR3 is TGTGCCAGCAGCTTCCTGTTACAGGTTGGGGAGCTGTTTTTT. Translating gives CASSFLLQVGELFF.

CDR3 protein: CASSYSGQIYEQYF. In DNA, the CDR3 is TGTGCCAGCAGTTACTCCGGACAGATCTACGAGCAGTACTTC. The chain links TRBV6-5 to TRBJ2-7, with D maybe TRBD1 (6 bases). The CDR3 is 14 amino acids. Trimming pared 0 bases from V and 3 bases from J, leaving 9 bases between. In germline, CDR1 is MNHEY, CDR2 SVGAGI.

This clone was seen a handful of times. This chain joins TRBV30 and TRBJ1-1; D may be TRBD1 (5 bases). The CDR3 loop spans 13 amino acids. V lost 8 bases and J 5 bases, leaving 18 bases between the germline ends. Germline V gene data show CDR1 as GTSNPN and CDR2 as SVGIG (reference sequence). The CDR3 DNA reads as TGTGCCAGAGAAGGGGCGCTGGGGACTGAAGCTTTCTTT. This encodes CAREGALGTEAFF.

This clone was recorded only once. The rearrangement links TRBV18 to TRBJ1-1; D unclear. This CDR3 contains 14 residues. Between the trimmed V and J ends, which lost 5 bases and 0 bases, there was a span of 10 bases. Germline CDR1 and CDR2: KGHSH and LQKENI. CDR3 in amino acids: CASSARAMNTEAFF. The CDR3 nucleotides are TGTGCCAGCTCAGCGAGGGCGATGAACACTGAAGCTTTCTTT.

This clone was counted a few times. The rearrangement uses TRBV2 and TRBJ2-3, with 8 bases fitting TRBD2. This CDR3 contains 14 residues. CDR1 SNHLY and CDR2 FYNNEI come from the germline V gene. V was pared by 10 bases and J by 3 bases, with 9 bases of the junction left unmatched. The CDR3 DNA sequence: TGTGCCACCACCCAGCGGGGGATTACAGATACGCAGTATTTT. Protein: CATTQRGITDTQYF.

Points on this clone: Additional DNA sequences in this sample encode the identical CDR3. The V call is TRBV4-2, the J call TRBJ2-3; a possible D gene is TRBD2 (6 bases). The CDR3 runs to 16 residues. V lost 0 bases to trimming and J lost 0 bases, with 10 bases between them. Looked up from germline, CDR1 is LGHNA and CDR2 is YNFKEQ. The CDR3 bases are TGTGCCAGCAGCCAAGATCGACGGGGGAGCACAGATACGCAGTATTTT. This sequence encodes CASSQDRRGSTDTQYF.

The chain is built from TRBV5-6 and TRBJ1-1; 9 bases agree with TRBD1. Germline assignment: CDR1 SGHDT and CDR2 YYEEEE. V shed 4 bases, J shed 3 bases, and the junction held 4 bases outside the gene matches. This CDR3 has 14 residues. This CDR3 is CASSTGQGYTEAFF. The CDR3 DNA is TGTGCCAGCAGCACGGGACAGGGTTACACTGAAGCTTTCTTT.

The V call is TRBV6-1, the J call TRBJ2-3, with TRBD2 identical over 11 bases. V lost 9 bases to trimming and J lost 5 bases; unmatched junction nucleotides: 4. Germline CDR1 reads MNHNS; CDR2 reads SASEGT. The CDR3 totals 13 residues. CDR3 sequence: CASGTSGKDTQYF. The CDR3 DNA is TGTGCCAGTGGGACTAGCGGAAAAGATACGCAGTATTTT.

The V gene is TRBV28, the J gene TRBJ2-4; D call uncertain. Germline values: CDR1 MDHEN, CDR2 SYDVKM. Trimming pared 3 bases from V and 0 bases from J, leaving 9 bases between. The CDR3 spans 15 residues. The CDR3 DNA reads TGTGCCAGCAGTTTGTTGCAGGTAGCCAAAAACATTCAGTACTTC. Amino acids: CASSLLQVAKNIQYF.

This clone was seen only once. The chain has TRBV18 and TRBJ2-6; D gene unclear. Trimming pared 2 bases from V and 0 bases from J, leaving 5 bases between. The CDR3 consists of 15 residues. Germline CDR1 reads KGHSH; CDR2 reads LQKENI. The CDR3, as DNA: TGTGCCAGCTCACCATCCAGCTCTGGGGCCAACGTCCTGACTTTC. Its translation is CASSPSSSGANVLTF.

The chain joins TRBV5-6 to TRBJ2-7; 10 bases match TRBD2. The ends lost 2 bases at V and 7 bases at J; junction bases unmatched: 12. Germline assignment: CDR1 SGHDT and CDR2 YYEEEE. CDR3 length: 16 residues. This chain's CDR3 is CASSFRPAGGLGEQYF. The CDR3 DNA reads as TGTGCCAGCAGCTTCAGGCCAGCGGGGGGGCTCGGGGAGCAGTACTTC. The full variable domain, in which reference TRBV5-6 and TRBJ2-7 provide the parts outside the CDR3, is DAGVTQSPTHLIKTRGQQVTLRCSPKSGHDTVSWYQQALGQGPQFIFQYYEEEERQRGNFPDRFSGHQFPNYSSELNVNALLLGDSALYLCASSFRPAGGLGEQYFGPGTRLTVT.

The rearrangement uses TRBV7-3 and TRBJ2-7, with a tentative D call TRBD2 (6 bases). V was shortened by 8 bases and J by 5 bases, with 16 bases between the two germline ends. CDR3 length: 13 residues. The germline V gene encodes CDR1 SGHTA and CDR2 FQGTGA. The CDR3 region is CASSPGEVHEQYF. The CDR3 DNA is TGTGCCAGCTCCCCGGGGGAGGTTCACGAGCAGTACTTC. The full variable domain, its missing parts supplied by reference TRBV7-3 and TRBJ2-7, is GAGVSQTPSNKVTEKGKYVELRCDPISGHTALYWYRQSLGQGPEFLIYFQGTGAADDSGLPNDRFFAVRPEGSVSTLKIQRTERGDSAVYLCASSPGEVHEQYFGPGTRLTVT.

In this sample, this clone turned up a few times. This chain uses TRBV2 with TRBJ2-7, with 8 positions matching TRBD2. Germline V gene lookup returns CDR1 SNHLY and CDR2 FYNNEI. The CDR3 length is 15 residues. Germline trimming cut 6 bases from V and 1 base from J; bases unmatched to any gene: 8. The CDR3 here is CASSPSRGGSYEQYF. In nucleotides, the CDR3 is TGTGCCAGCAGCCCCAGCCGGGGGGGGTCCTACGAGCAGTACTTC.

This chain links TRBV6-7 with TRBJ2-7; 7 nucleotides agree with TRBD1. TRBV6-7 is given ORF status, its function remaining uncertain. This CDR3 spans 13 amino acids. V shed 7 bases, J shed 2 bases, and the junction held 5 bases outside the gene matches. For the CDR3, the DNA is TGTGCCAGCAAAAGGGACAGAGCCTACGAGCAGTACTTC. Its translation: CASKRDRAYEQYF.

Written as DNA, the CDR3 is TGTGCCAGCAGCCGGGGGGGGGAACATCAGCCCCAGCATTTT. It encodes CASSRGGEHQPQHF. The gene calls are TRBV7-9 and TRBJ1-5, with D perhaps matching TRBD1 (5 bases). Trimming left V 5 bases short and J 5 bases short, with 13 bases between. This CDR3 contains 14 residues. In germline, CDR1 is SEHNR, CDR2 FQNEAQ (reference sequence).

The rearrangement joins TRBV4-1 to TRBJ1-2, with 7 bases lining up with TRBD1. The germline V gene has CDR1 MGHRA and CDR2 YSYEKL. This CDR3 region has 16 residues. V dropped 2 bases and J dropped 7; count of bases not matched to a gene: 13. The CDR3 DNA reads TGCGCCAGCAGCCAATTGACAGGGTCCCACTATTTTGGCTACACCTTC. It specifies CASSQLTGSHYFGYTF.